These 25 T cell receptor beta chains were all obtained from the same sample, sequenced in a study of T cell responses to AZD1222 COVID-19 vaccine (dated by TCRdb to about 2021). Receptors were amplified or captured by the immunoSEQ multiplex PCR assay. TCRdb took over this immuneACCESS table, retaining in-frame rearrangements with V and J assigned. Such tables are incomplete; in checked studies, under half of the missing clones stem from an unresolved V gene, and the remainder is unexplained. The sample contains about 55,000 clones, around 84% of them found a single time. 27% of the sample rests with the top ten. This sample's time point label indicates: baseline before first vaccination. The sample here was peripheral blood, taken on day 0 of AZD1222 vaccination. The receptors come from an adult in good health.

In its sample, this clone was seen a few times. This sequence joins TRBV15 and TRBJ2-7, with D tentatively TRBD1 or TRBD2 (7 bases each). CDR1 and CDR2 from the germline V gene are LNHNV and YYDKDF (reference sequence). CDR3 length: 14 amino acids. V lost 5 bases and J 7 bases, leaving 18 bases between the germline ends. This chain's CDR3 is CATSPGGEAGEQYF. CDR3 bases: TGTGCCACCAGCCCAGGGGGGGAGGCGGGGGAGCAGTACTTC.

The CDR3 here is CASSDSGGLDTQYF. The CDR3, as DNA: TGTGCCAGCAGTGACTCGGGCGGTTTAGATACGCAGTATTTT. J is TRBJ2-3 and V is TRBV6-4; D not certain. Trimming removed 0 bases at V and 5 bases at J, with 9 bases between. CDR1 and CDR2 from the germline V gene are MRHNA and SNTAGT. The CDR3 contains 14 residues.

This sequence joins TRBV27 and TRBJ1-2; D uncertain. There are 16 residues in the CDR3. Per the germline V gene, CDR1 is MNHEY and CDR2 is SMNVEV (reference sequence). V gave up 8 bases and J gave up 2 bases, with 21 bases separating them. The CDR3 spells CASASSLRFLNYGYTF. CDR3 bases: TGTGCCAGCGCTTCCTCCCTCAGATTCCTCAACTATGGCTACACCTTC.

The chain is built from TRBV2 and TRBJ2-7, with D unclear. Germline V gene sequence: CDR1 SNHLY, CDR2 FYNNEI. The V end lost 5 bases, the J end lost 6 bases, and 17 bases lay between the germline ends. The CDR3 loop spans 14 amino acids. CDR3 in DNA: TGTGCCAGCAGTACCCGATTGGGTTTTCGCGAGCAGTACTTC. This encodes CASSTRLGFREQYF. Combining the CDR3 with reference TRBV2 and TRBJ2-7 gives the whole variable domain EPEVTQTPSHQVTQMGQEVILRCVPISNHLYFYWYRQILGQKVEFLVSFYNNEISEKSEIFDDQFSVERPDGSNFTLKIRSTKLEDSAMYFCASSTRLGFREQYFGPGTRLTVT.

The gene calls are TRBV29-1 and TRBJ2-3, with D uncertain. The CDR3 covers 12 residues. Per germline, CDR1 SQVTM and CDR2 ANQGSEA. With 7 bases removed from V and 2 bases from J, the gap between germline ends came to 10 bases. This chain's CDR3 is CSAPTLTDTQYF. The DNA for the CDR3 is TGCAGCGCTCCGACCCTCACAGATACGCAGTATTTT.

This chain connects TRBV2 to TRBJ1-2; the D is unclear. V lost 5 bases and J 4 bases, leaving 11 bases between the germline ends. Germline V lookup: CDR1 SNHLY, CDR2 FYNNEI. The CDR3 sequence is 13 residues long. This CDR3 is CASSPSPVYGYTF. DNA for the CDR3: TGTGCCAGCAGTCCTTCCCCAGTCTATGGCTACACCTTC.

The chain carries TRBV29-1 and TRBJ1-4; D is perhaps TRBD1 (5 bases). Germline V gene sequence: CDR1 SQVTM, CDR2 ANQGSEA. The CDR3 is made up of 13 amino acids. The germline V and J ends were trimmed by 3 bases and 8 bases, with 13 bases remaining between them. The CDR3 spells CSVDSRDGEKLFF. The CDR3 DNA reads as TGCAGCGTTGATAGCAGGGACGGGGAAAAACTGTTTTTT.

A few counts support this clone. For the CDR3, the DNA is TGTGCCAGCAGTTCCTTCCAAGGGAATGAGCAGTTCTTC. Translated, it gives CASSSFQGNEQFF. The V call is TRBV28, the J call TRBJ2-1, with unresolved D. CDR1 and CDR2 (germline): MDHEN, SYDVKM. The CDR3 loop spans 13 amino acids. V lost 4 bases to trimming and J lost 7 bases, with 11 bases between them.

V and J are TRBV7-8 and TRBJ1-5, with no clear D. The germline CDR1 and CDR2 sequences are SGHVS and FQNEAQ. Trimming stripped 0 bases from V and 9 bases from J, with 15 bases between. The CDR3 covers 15 residues. DNA of the CDR3: TGTGCCAGCAGCTTAGCGGGCCCAAGGTCGTGGCCCCAGCATTTT. Its translation: CASSLAGPRSWPQHF.

This chain uses TRBV3-1 (or the pseudogene TRBV3-2) with TRBJ2-5, with D perhaps matching TRBD1 (5 bases). Trimming took off 5 bases at V and 1 base at J, with 8 bases between the two ends. CDR3 length equals 13 residues. Germline V lookup: CDR1 LGHDT, CDR2 YNNKEL (reference sequence). CDR3 in amino acids: CASSGQGQETQYF. The DNA for the CDR3 is TGTGCCAGCAGCGGGCAGGGCCAAGAGACCCAGTACTTC.

The CDR3 DNA is TGTGCCAGCAGCCCTCACTTAAGTGGGACCACTGAAGCTTTCTTT. Protein product: CASSPHLSGTTEAFF. The V call is TRBV11-2, the J call TRBJ1-1; D is perhaps TRBD1 (5 bases). Germline-derived CDR1 and CDR2 are SGHAT and FQNNGV. V gave up 5 bases and J gave up 4 bases, with 17 bases separating them. This CDR3 is built from 15 residues.

This clone appeared a single time. The chain links TRBV5-1 to TRBJ2-1; 10 positions match TRBD2. The junction had 6 bases not matched to a gene; V was cut back by 4 bases and J by 5 bases. CDR1 is SGHRS, CDR2 YFSETQ, per germline. This CDR3 contains 15 residues. The CDR3 spells CASSATSGENNEQFF. The CDR3 DNA is TGCGCCAGCAGCGCCACTAGCGGGGAGAACAATGAGCAGTTCTTC.

This chain joins TRBV30 and TRBJ1-4; 11 nucleotides align to TRBD1. Germline V gene sequence: CDR1 GTSNPN, CDR2 SVGIG (reference sequence). CDR3 length equals 14 residues. The V segment lost 5 bases and the J segment 4 bases; nucleotides outside the gene matches: 3. The CDR3 bases are TGTGCCTGGGCCGGGACAGGGGGTAATGAAAAACTGTTTTTT. This encodes CAWAGTGGNEKLFF.

This clone is a singleton in its sample. The chain couples TRBV11-2 to TRBJ2-1, with TRBD2 matching 13 bases. Per the germline V gene, CDR1 is SGHAT and CDR2 is FQNNGV. The CDR3 contains 18 residues. V lost 0 bases to trimming and J lost 7 bases; unmatched junction nucleotides: 9. The CDR3 DNA reads TGTGCCAGCAGCTTAGATCCCGGACTAGCGGGAGTGAGGAATGAGCAGTTCTTC. It codes for CASSLDPGLAGVRNEQFF. Based on the CDR3 plus reference TRBV11-2 and TRBJ2-1, the full variable domain is EAGVAQSPRYKIIEKRQSVAFWCNPISGHATLYWYQQILGQGPKLLIQFQNNGVVDDSQLPKDRFSAERLKGVDSTLKIQPAKLEDSAVYLCASSLDPGLAGVRNEQFFGPGTRLTVL.

The J gene is TRBJ1-5, the V gene TRBV5-1; D remains unclear. V was trimmed by 0 bases and J by 4 bases, leaving 5 bases between them. This CDR3 comprises 13 residues. Germline lookup yields CDR1 SGHRS and CDR2 YFSETQ. The CDR3, as DNA: TGCGCCAGCAGCTTGGACCTTAATCAGCCCCAGCATTTT. Its translation: CASSLDLNQPQHF.

The V call is TRBV2, the J call TRBJ2-7; D is perhaps TRBD1 (5 bases). Germline CDR1 SNHLY, CDR2 FYNNEI. Trimming left V 4 bases short and J 2 bases short, with 12 bases between. CDR3 length equals 14 residues. Written as DNA, the CDR3 is TGTGCCAGCAGTGGTCTTCGACAGACCTACGAGCAGTACTTC. Protein: CASSGLRQTYEQYF.

The chain has TRBV3-1 (or the pseudogene TRBV3-2) and TRBJ1-3, with D tentatively TRBD1 (5 bases). V was pared by 4 bases and J by 0 bases, with 7 bases between. The CDR3 has 14 amino acids. The germline CDR1 and CDR2 sequences are LGHDT and YNNKEL (reference sequence). CDR3: CASSRGYSGNTIYF. The DNA of the CDR3 is TGTGCCAGCAGCCGGGGGTACTCTGGAAACACCATATATTTT.

This chain connects TRBV3-1 (or the pseudogene TRBV3-2) to TRBJ1-2; TRBD1 matches 10 bases. CDR3 length: 14 residues. Germline V gives CDR1 LGHDT, CDR2 YNNKEL (reference sequence). V was pared by 6 bases and J by 7 bases, with 8 bases of the junction left unmatched. The CDR3 loop is CASSPTGGDLGYTF. CDR3 DNA sequence: TGTGCCAGCAGTCCGACAGGGGGCGACCTTGGCTACACCTTC.

The rearrangement joins TRBV15 to TRBJ1-1; 8 nucleotides line up with TRBD1. The CDR3 is made up of 16 amino acids. The germline V gene has CDR1 LNHNV and CDR2 YYDKDF (reference sequence). After removal of 2 bases from V and 2 bases from J, the junction contained 7 bases not matched to a gene. The CDR3 loop is CATSRKIGQGNTEAFF. For the CDR3, the DNA is TGTGCCACCAGCAGAAAGATAGGACAGGGCAACACTGAAGCTTTCTTT.

The V and J genes are TRBV7-2 and TRBJ2-7; TRBD2 matches 7 bases. The CDR3 consists of 14 residues. Unmatched junction bases numbered 8, after V lost 3 bases and J lost 6 bases. Germline values: CDR1 SGHTA, CDR2 FQGNSA. CDR3 DNA sequence: TGTGCCAGCAGCTTTGGGGGAGGGCGTAGCGAGCAGTACTTC. This sequence encodes CASSFGGGRSEQYF.

This clone has only a few counts. This sequence joins TRBV5-6 and TRBJ1-5; the D is unclear. Trimming took 1 base from V and 3 from J, leaving 8 bases between them. The CDR3 contains 14 residues. In germline, CDR1 is SGHDT, CDR2 YYEEEE. The CDR3 region has the DNA TGTGCCAGCAGCTTGTTGGGATTCAATCAGCCCCAGCATTTT. This encodes CASSLLGFNQPQHF.

The chain combines TRBV6-5 with TRBJ1-1, with TRBD1 matching over 10 bases. Germline V gene data show CDR1 as MNHEY and CDR2 as SVGAGI. CDR3 size: 14 residues. Germline trimming cut 7 bases from V and 8 bases from J; bases unmatched to any gene: 10. The CDR3 DNA reads as TGTGCCAGCATCCTGACAGGGGGCGGCGGGGAAGCTTTCTTT. This gives the protein CASILTGGGGEAFF.

This clone was seen a few times. This chain connects TRBV24-1 to TRBJ2-1; tentatively, D is TRBD2 (5 bases). The CDR3 is 14 amino acids. Deletions cut 9 bases from V and 3 bases from J, with 14 bases between. The V gene's germline CDR1 is KGHDR and CDR2 SFDVKD. CDR3 sequence reads: CATSMSGDYNEQFF. The CDR3 DNA sequence: TGTGCCACCTCTATGAGCGGAGACTACAATGAGCAGTTCTTC.

The chain carries TRBV28 and TRBJ1-5; unclear D gene. This CDR3 contains 15 residues. In germline, CDR1 is MDHEN, CDR2 SYDVKM. The germline V and J ends were trimmed by 6 bases and 6 bases, with 18 bases remaining between them. The CDR3 DNA follows: TGTGCCAGCAGCCCGGGTGGCTCCGCTGGTCAGCCCCAGCATTTT. Its protein product is CASSPGGSAGQPQHF.

This chain links TRBV7-2 with TRBJ1-4, with unresolved D. Germline-derived CDR1 and CDR2 are SGHTA and FQGNSA. The CDR3 runs to 14 residues. The V end lost 3 bases, the J end lost 8 bases, and 13 bases lay between the germline ends. DNA of the CDR3: TGTGCCAGCAGCTTCCCTAGCGGAGGGGAAAAACTGTTTTTT. Residues: CASSFPSGGEKLFF. Based on the CDR3 plus reference TRBV7-2 and TRBJ1-4, the full variable domain is GAGVSQSPSNKVTEKGKDVELRCDPISGHTALYWYRQSLGQGLEFLIYFQGNSAPDKSGLPSDRFSAERTGGSVSTLTIQRTQQEDSAVYLCASSFPSGGEKLFFGSGTQLSVL.